This T cell receptor (beta chain) is drawn from a study of T cells in Graves' hyperthyroidism and ophthalmopathy. Worth noting for this clonotype: A much bigger clone sits one base away, suggesting this may be a read error.

The patients, who ranged from 18 to 65 in age, presented with newly diagnosed hyperthyroidism lasting under 2 months. Each 10 ml fresh peripheral blood draw supplied the PBMCs. RNA transcripts gave rise to amplified TCR beta CDR3 regions. TCR CDR3 underwent first-round RT-PCR with the HTBI primer set. TCRdb redid the calling of the multiplex PCR reads with MiXCR, one entry per CDR3 protein. This sample has roughly 700,000 distinct CDR3 sequences, with just over 35% found just once. The CDR3 contains 14 residues. V was clipped by 5 bases and J by 2 bases; unmatched bases: 7. CDR1 DFQATT and CDR2 SNEGSKA come from the germline V gene (reference sequence).

Sequencing used blood. The chain combines TRBV20-1 with TRBJ2-7, with 9 bases lining up with TRBD2. The sequence was collected from a woman between 40 and 55 years old with Graves' hyperthyroidism. The CDR3 sequence is CSAGMREGPYEQYF. In DNA form, the CDR3 reads TGCAGTGCTGGCATGCGGGAGGGCCCCTACGAGCAGTACTTC.